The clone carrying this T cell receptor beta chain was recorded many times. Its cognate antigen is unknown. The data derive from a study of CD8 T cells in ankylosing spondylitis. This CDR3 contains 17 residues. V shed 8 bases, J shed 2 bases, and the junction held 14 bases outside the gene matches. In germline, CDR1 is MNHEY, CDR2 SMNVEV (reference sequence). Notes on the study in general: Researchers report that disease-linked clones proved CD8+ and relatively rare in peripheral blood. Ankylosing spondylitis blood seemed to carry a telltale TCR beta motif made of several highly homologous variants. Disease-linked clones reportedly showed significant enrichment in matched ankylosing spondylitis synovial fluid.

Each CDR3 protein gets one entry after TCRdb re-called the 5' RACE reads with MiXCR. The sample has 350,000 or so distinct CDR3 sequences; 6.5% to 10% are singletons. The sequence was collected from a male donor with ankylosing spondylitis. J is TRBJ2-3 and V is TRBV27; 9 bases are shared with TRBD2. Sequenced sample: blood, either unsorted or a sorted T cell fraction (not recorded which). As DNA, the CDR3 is TGTGCCAGCCGACGGACTAGCGCCTTTCGTATCACAGATACGCAGTATTTT. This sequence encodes CASRRTSAFRITDTQYF.